This is a list of T cell receptor beta chains from one sample in a study of cytomegalovirus exposure and HLA in healthy donors. The table came from immunoSEQ multiplex PCR; TCRdb's copy has only in-frame clones and leaves some out. The sample has about 140,000 clones, about 80% seen once; the top ten hold approximately 4.3%. Sequences were obtained from PBMCs. The receptor source for this set is a man aged 25-40 years in good health. Each CDR3 is given with its conserved first and last residue. Fields, in order: D gene, clone size, J gene, V gene, CDR3 protein, CDR3 DNA. The D gene is left open where the match is weak. Clone size, where shown, is once, few, many, or a class for clones that have expanded.

D gene: NA; clone size: NA; J gene: TRBJ2-7; V gene: TRBV27; CDR3 protein: CASSGRGRTYEQYF; CDR3 DNA: TGTGCCAGCAGTGGCAGGGGTAGGACCTACGAGCAGTACTTC
D gene: NA; clone size: once; J gene: TRBJ1-1; V gene: TRBV7-2; CDR3 protein: CASSSPRQGRTEAFF; CDR3 DNA: TGTGCCAGCAGCTCCCCTAGGCAGGGGCGGACTGAAGCTTTCTTT
D gene: NA; clone size: NA; J gene: TRBJ2-3; V gene: TRBV30; CDR3 protein: CAWNWGVTDTQYF; CDR3 DNA: TGTGCCTGGAATTGGGGGGTCACAGATACGCAGTATTTT
D gene: TRBD2; clone size: NA; J gene: TRBJ2-5; V gene: TRBV18; CDR3 protein: CASSPMVAGSQETQYF; CDR3 DNA: TGTGCCAGCTCACCGATGGTAGCGGGCTCTCAAGAGACCCAGTACTTC
D gene: TRBD2; clone size: NA; J gene: TRBJ2-7; V gene: TRBV11-2; CDR3 protein: CASSLDGTSTYYEQYF; CDR3 DNA: TGTGCCAGCAGCCTCGACGGGACTAGCACTTACTACGAGCAGTACTTC
D gene: NA; clone size: NA; J gene: TRBJ1-2; V gene: TRBV6-1; CDR3 protein: CASSEGGGPNYGYTF; CDR3 DNA: TGTGCCAGCAGTGAAGGGGGGGGCCCGAACTATGGCTACACCTTC
D gene: TRBD2; clone size: few; J gene: TRBJ2-7; V gene: TRBV10-1; CDR3 protein: CASSKGTSGSPYEQYF; CDR3 DNA: TGCGCCAGCAGTAAAGGGACTAGCGGGAGTCCCTACGAGCAGTACTTC
D gene: TRBD2; clone size: NA; J gene: TRBJ2-1; V gene: TRBV6-4; CDR3 protein: CASRPGTSGYNEQFF; CDR3 DNA: TGTGCCAGCAGACCCGGGACTAGCGGTTACAATGAGCAGTTCTTC
D gene: NA; clone size: NA; J gene: TRBJ2-5; V gene: TRBV14; CDR3 protein: CASSQEGGGETQYF; CDR3 DNA: TGTGCCAGCAGCCAAGAGGGAGGCGGGGAGACCCAGTACTTC
D gene: TRBD1; clone size: NA; J gene: TRBJ2-1; V gene: TRBV11-3; CDR3 protein: CASKGTGLYNEQFF; CDR3 DNA: TGTGCCAGCAAGGGGACAGGCCTTTACAATGAGCAGTTCTTC
D gene: NA; clone size: once; J gene: TRBJ2-2; V gene: TRBV7-9; CDR3 protein: CASSPTRGTGELFF; CDR3 DNA: TGTGCCAGCAGCCCGACCCGCGGGACCGGGGAGCTGTTTTTT
D gene: TRBD2; clone size: NA; J gene: TRBJ2-7; V gene: TRBV6-5; CDR3 protein: CASRDGRGYEQYF; CDR3 DNA: TGTGCCAGCAGGGACGGGAGGGGGTACGAGCAGTACTTC
D gene: TRBD1; clone size: NA; J gene: TRBJ2-2; V gene: TRBV4-3; CDR3 protein: CASSTRQGKGTGELFF; CDR3 DNA: TGCGCCAGCAGCACCCGACAGGGGAAGGGCACCGGGGAGCTGTTTTTT
D gene: NA; clone size: NA; J gene: TRBJ2-5; V gene: TRBV28; CDR3 protein: CASSIPLGSGETQYF; CDR3 DNA: TGTGCCAGCAGTATCCCCCTGGGTTCAGGAGAGACCCAGTACTTC
D gene: NA; clone size: NA; J gene: TRBJ1-4; V gene: TRBV7-8; CDR3 protein: CASNGGSRTTNEKLFF; CDR3 DNA: TGTGCCAGCAACGGGGGATCGAGGACAACTAATGAAAAACTGTTTTTT
D gene: TRBD2; clone size: NA; J gene: TRBJ2-3; V gene: TRBV7-2; CDR3 protein: CASSSRGVAVTSTDTQYF; CDR3 DNA: TGTGCCAGCAGCTCCCGGGGGGTAGCGGTAACTAGCACAGATACGCAGTATTTT
D gene: TRBD2; clone size: NA; J gene: TRBJ2-2; V gene: TRBV29-1; CDR3 protein: CSVVLAGAELFF; CDR3 DNA: TGCAGCGTTGTACTAGCGGGAGCTGAGCTGTTTTTT
D gene: NA; clone size: NA; J gene: TRBJ1-2; V gene: TRBV6-5; CDR3 protein: CASTRGGRGGYTF; CDR3 DNA: TGTGCCAGCACCCGCGGGGGACGGGGCGGCTACACCTTC
D gene: NA; clone size: NA; J gene: TRBJ2-7; V gene: TRBV13; CDR3 protein: CASRQGPGSYEQYF; CDR3 DNA: TGTGCCAGCAGACAAGGCCCCGGGAGCTACGAGCAGTACTTC
D gene: NA; clone size: NA; J gene: TRBJ1-3; V gene: TRBV5-1; CDR3 protein: CASSLGGLSSGNTIYF; CDR3 DNA: TGCGCCAGCAGCTTGGGGGGACTGAGCTCTGGAAACACCATATATTTT
D gene: TRBD2; clone size: NA; J gene: TRBJ2-7; V gene: TRBV4-3; CDR3 protein: CASSQGEGRYEQYF; CDR3 DNA: TGCGCCAGCAGCCAAGGGGAGGGGCGGTACGAGCAGTACTTC
D gene: NA; clone size: NA; J gene: TRBJ1-5; V gene: TRBV30; CDR3 protein: CACEDRHQPQHF; CDR3 DNA: TGTGCCTGTGAAGACAGGCATCAGCCCCAGCATTTT
D gene: NA; clone size: once; J gene: TRBJ2-3; V gene: TRBV27; CDR3 protein: CASSFWGASTDTQYF; CDR3 DNA: TGTGCCAGCAGTTTTTGGGGAGCCAGCACAGATACGCAGTATTTT
D gene: NA; clone size: NA; J gene: TRBJ2-7; V gene: TRBV10-2; CDR3 protein: CASGGGGSSYEQYF; CDR3 DNA: TGCGCCAGCGGAGGGGGCGGGTCTTCCTACGAGCAGTACTTC
D gene: NA; clone size: few; J gene: TRBJ2-1; V gene: TRBV7-7; CDR3 protein: CASSLGGDSSDEQFF; CDR3 DNA: TGTGCCAGCAGCTTAGGGGGGGACTCCTCCGATGAGCAGTTCTTC
D gene: NA; clone size: NA; J gene: TRBJ2-1; V gene: TRBV20-1; CDR3 protein: CSADERNEQFF; CDR3 DNA: TGCAGTGCGGACGAGCGGAATGAGCAGTTCTTC
D gene: TRBD1; clone size: NA; J gene: TRBJ1-5; V gene: TRBV7-8; CDR3 protein: CASSLGTQPGGRNQPQHF; CDR3 DNA: TGTGCCAGCAGCTTAGGGACCCAGCCAGGGGGCCGAAATCAGCCCCAGCATTTT
D gene: NA; clone size: NA; J gene: TRBJ1-5; V gene: TRBV5-8; CDR3 protein: CASNRVGNQPQHF; CDR3 DNA: TGTGCCAGCAACAGGGTCGGCAATCAGCCCCAGCATTTT
D gene: TRBD2; clone size: NA; J gene: TRBJ2-1; V gene: TRBV7-3; CDR3 protein: CASSLGEGTYNEQFF; CDR3 DNA: TGTGCCAGCAGTCTGGGGGAGGGGACCTACAATGAGCAGTTCTTC
D gene: TRBD2; clone size: NA; J gene: TRBJ2-1; V gene: TRBV5-1; CDR3 protein: CASSAVLAGVQIYNEQFF; CDR3 DNA: TGCGCCAGCAGCGCTGTACTAGCGGGAGTCCAAATCTACAATGAGCAGTTCTTC
D gene: TRBD1; clone size: NA; J gene: TRBJ2-7; V gene: TRBV11-2; CDR3 protein: CASSSATGSSYEQYF; CDR3 DNA: TGTGCCAGCAGCTCCGCGACAGGGAGCAGCTACGAGCAGTACTTC
D gene: TRBD1; clone size: NA; J gene: TRBJ2-7; V gene: TRBV7-2; CDR3 protein: CASSLAHPGQGYEQYF; CDR3 DNA: TGTGCCAGCAGCTTAGCCCACCCGGGACAGGGTTACGAGCAGTACTTC
D gene: NA; clone size: NA; J gene: TRBJ2-7; V gene: TRBV28; CDR3 protein: CASSFGQGYEQYF; CDR3 DNA: TGTGCCAGCAGTTTCGGGCAGGGGTACGAGCAGTACTTC
D gene: TRBD1; clone size: NA; J gene: TRBJ1-2; V gene: TRBV6-1; CDR3 protein: CASSRQGNYGYTF; CDR3 DNA: TGTGCCAGTTCGCGACAGGGGAACTATGGCTACACCTTC
D gene: TRBD1; clone size: few; J gene: TRBJ2-7; V gene: TRBV11-3; CDR3 protein: CASSRGTGSYEQYF; CDR3 DNA: TGTGCCAGCAGCCGCGGGACAGGGTCCTACGAGCAGTACTTC
D gene: TRBD2; clone size: NA; J gene: TRBJ2-3; V gene: TRBV27; CDR3 protein: CASSPDGGLYTQYF; CDR3 DNA: TGTGCCAGCAGTCCCGACGGGGGGTTATATACGCAGTATTTT
D gene: NA; clone size: NA; J gene: TRBJ1-3; V gene: TRBV18; CDR3 protein: CASSPVGDSSGNTIYF; CDR3 DNA: TGTGCCAGCTCACCAGTCGGCGACTCTTCTGGAAACACCATATATTTT
D gene: TRBD2; clone size: NA; J gene: TRBJ2-1; V gene: TRBV4-1; CDR3 protein: CASSPRGLAGGLNEQFF; CDR3 DNA: TGCGCCAGCAGCCCCCGGGGACTAGCGGGAGGTCTGAATGAGCAGTTCTTC
D gene: TRBD2; clone size: NA; J gene: TRBJ2-5; V gene: TRBV7-3; CDR3 protein: CASSSHLAGGQEETQYF; CDR3 DNA: TGTGCCAGCAGTTCACACCTAGCGGGAGGCCAAGAAGAGACCCAGTACTTC
D gene: NA; clone size: NA; J gene: TRBJ2-7; V gene: TRBV18; CDR3 protein: CASSPAAGSGEQYF; CDR3 DNA: TGTGCCAGCTCACCAGCGGCGGGATCGGGCGAGCAGTACTTC
D gene: NA; clone size: NA; J gene: TRBJ2-7; V gene: TRBV6-5; CDR3 protein: CASSYRRFSYEQYF; CDR3 DNA: TGTGCCAGCAGTTACAGGAGGTTTTCCTACGAGCAGTACTTC
D gene: TRBD2; clone size: NA; J gene: TRBJ2-7; V gene: TRBV4-1; CDR3 protein: CASSQTSGIAYEQYF; CDR3 DNA: TGCGCCAGCAGCCAGACTAGCGGGATTGCCTACGAGCAGTACTTC
D gene: TRBD1; clone size: NA; J gene: TRBJ2-7; V gene: TRBV7-9; CDR3 protein: CASSSGQGPNSYEQYF; CDR3 DNA: TGTGCCAGCAGCTCCGGACAGGGGCCAAACTCCTACGAGCAGTACTTC
D gene: NA; clone size: NA; J gene: TRBJ2-7; V gene: TRBV5-1; CDR3 protein: CASSLAVQAYEQYF; CDR3 DNA: TGCGCCAGCAGCTTGGCCGTGCAGGCCTACGAGCAGTACTTC
D gene: TRBD1; clone size: NA; J gene: TRBJ2-3; V gene: TRBV11-2; CDR3 protein: CASSLGWGQGADTQYF; CDR3 DNA: TGTGCCAGCAGCTTAGGGTGGGGACAGGGGGCAGATACGCAGTATTTT
D gene: NA; clone size: NA; J gene: TRBJ2-5; V gene: TRBV28; CDR3 protein: CASSLAQGAQYF; CDR3 DNA: TGTGCCAGCAGTTTGGCACAAGGAGCCCAGTACTTC
D gene: TRBD1; clone size: NA; J gene: TRBJ2-3; V gene: TRBV19; CDR3 protein: CASSQQGASTDTQYF; CDR3 DNA: TGTGCCAGTAGTCAACAGGGGGCAAGCACAGATACGCAGTATTTT
D gene: NA; clone size: NA; J gene: TRBJ2-3; V gene: TRBV29-1; CDR3 protein: CSALGGDGTDTQYF; CDR3 DNA: TGCAGCGCCCTAGGGGGGGATGGCACAGATACGCAGTATTTT
D gene: NA; clone size: once; J gene: TRBJ2-3; V gene: TRBV27; CDR3 protein: CASMAGNTDTQYF; CDR3 DNA: TGTGCCAGCATGGCGGGGAACACAGATACGCAGTATTTT
D gene: NA; clone size: NA; J gene: TRBJ2-7; V gene: TRBV27; CDR3 protein: CASSLGRGYSYEQYF; CDR3 DNA: TGTGCCAGCAGTTTAGGCAGGGGATACTCCTACGAGCAGTACTTC
D gene: TRBD2; clone size: NA; J gene: TRBJ2-1; V gene: TRBV5-1; CDR3 protein: CASSPREGYNEQFF; CDR3 DNA: TGCGCCAGCAGCCCGCGGGAGGGTTACAATGAGCAGTTCTTC
D gene: NA; clone size: NA; J gene: TRBJ1-4; V gene: TRBV19; CDR3 protein: CASSNNEKLFF; CDR3 DNA: TGTGCCAGTAGCAATAATGAAAAACTGTTTTTT
D gene: NA; clone size: NA; J gene: TRBJ2-3; V gene: TRBV11-2; CDR3 protein: CASSLLGGTSTDTQYF; CDR3 DNA: TGTGCCAGCAGCTTACTCGGCGGCACAAGCACAGATACGCAGTATTTT
D gene: NA; clone size: NA; J gene: TRBJ2-5; V gene: TRBV11-2; CDR3 protein: CASSLSGRVGETQYF; CDR3 DNA: TGTGCCAGCAGCTTATCGGGCAGGGTCGGAGAGACCCAGTACTTC
D gene: TRBD1; clone size: NA; J gene: TRBJ1-2; V gene: TRBV27; CDR3 protein: CASRDRGHYGYTF; CDR3 DNA: TGTGCCAGCAGGGACAGGGGCCACTATGGCTACACCTTC